A single sample gave rise to the 14 T cell receptor beta chains below, sequenced in a study of T cells in Graves' hyperthyroidism and ophthalmopathy. Researchers amplified the TCR beta CDR3 regions from RNA transcripts. Carried out on the TCR CDR3, a first-round RT-PCR used the HTBI primer set. TCRdb re-called the multiplex PCR reads with MiXCR, one entry per CDR3 protein. This table holds some 370,000 distinct CDR3 sequences, about 18% found once. Sequencing used blood. These receptors were taken from a woman in her thirties with Graves' hyperthyroidism that later progressed to Graves' ophthalmopathy.

The rearrangement joins TRBV28 to TRBJ1-2; D not resolved. Germline V gene lookup returns CDR1 MDHEN and CDR2 SYDVKM. The CDR3 covers 15 residues. V dropped 6 bases and J dropped 3 bases, with 17 bases sitting between them. The CDR3 loop reads CASSPLSRTDYGYTF. CDR3 DNA sequence: TGTGCCAGCAGCCCTCTATCCCGAACCGACTATGGCTACACCTTC.

This clonotype has a count of ten or more. The chain has TRBV29-1 and TRBJ2-3; weak D call: TRBD1 (5 bases). The CDR3 has 14 amino acids. The germline V gene has CDR1 SQVTM and CDR2 ANQGSEA. The V end was cut by 7 bases, the J end by 2 bases, with 16 bases between. The CDR3 bases are TGCAGCGCTGTTCTGGACACCATCACAGATACGCAGTATTTT. Protein: CSAVLDTITDTQYF.

This clonotype was found many times. V gene TRBV7-2 combines with J gene TRBJ2-1, with 11 positions matching TRBD2. J lost 2 bases, V lost 5 bases, and 14 bases had no gene match. The germline V gene has CDR1 SGHTA and CDR2 FQGNSA. The CDR3 spans 19 residues. CDR3 coding DNA: TGTGCCAGCAGCCGAGGGAGACTAGCGGGATTCAGAACCTACAATGAGCAGTTCTTC. Its protein product is CASSRGRLAGFRTYNEQFF. The full variable domain, its missing parts supplied by reference TRBV7-2 and TRBJ2-1, is GAGVSQSPSNKVTEKGKDVELRCDPISGHTALYWYRQSLGQGLEFLIYFQGNSAPDKSGLPSDRFSAERTGGSVSTLTIQRTQQEDSAVYLCASSRGRLAGFRTYNEQFFGPGTRLTVL.

As concerns this clonotype: This may be a read error: a much more frequent sequence differs by one nucleotide. The genes are TRBV6-1 and TRBJ1-1; 9 bases align to TRBD1. The CDR3 has 18 amino acids. CDR1 is MNHNS and CDR2 is SASEGT in the germline V gene. The CDR3, as DNA: TGTGCCAGCAGGCTCCTGGACAGGGGAGGTAGCATGAACACTGAAGCTTCCTTT. Amino acid sequence: CASRLLDRGGSMNTEASF.

V and J are TRBV28 and TRBJ1-1, with D uncertain. The germline V and J ends were trimmed by 6 bases and 4 bases, with 15 bases remaining between them. The CDR3 runs to 14 residues. Per the germline V gene, CDR1 is MDHEN and CDR2 is SYDVKM. CDR3 nucleotides: TGTGCCAGCAGCTTGGGCTTTTCGGGCACTGAAGCTTTCTTT. Translating gives CASSLGFSGTEAFF.

The table lists this clonotype with many counts. The chain has TRBV20-1 and TRBJ2-6, with D unclear. From germline, CDR1 is DFQATT and CDR2 SNEGSKA (reference sequence). The ends were cut back, 3 bases at V and 2 bases at J, with 5 bases in the middle. This CDR3 spans 13 amino acids. Here the CDR3 reads CSARSTGANVLTF. For the CDR3, the DNA is TGCAGTGCTAGGTCCACTGGGGCCAACGTCCTGACTTTC.

This clonotype came up many times. The chain uses TRBV10-3 and TRBJ2-1; 11 nucleotides match TRBD2. The CDR3 sequence is 15 residues long. Losses at the gene ends were 10 bases for V and 5 bases for J; bases not matched to a gene: 10. Germline CDR1 reads ENHRY; CDR2 reads SYGVKD. DNA for the CDR3: TGTGCCACCAGCCCCCAACTAGCGGGAGACAATGAGCAGTTCTTC. This codes for CATSPQLAGDNEQFF.

This clonotype has ten or more counts. The chain carries TRBV2 and TRBJ1-2; perhaps TRBD1 as D (6 bases). Trimming stripped 1 base from V and 5 bases from J, with 14 bases between. Germline V gene data show CDR1 as SNHLY and CDR2 as FYNNEI. The length of the CDR3 is 15 residues. This CDR3 is CASSEGTVPLYGYTF. The CDR3 DNA reads as TGTGCCAGCAGTGAAGGGACAGTCCCACTATATGGCTACACCTTC.

This clonotype was seen a handful of times. This sequence joins TRBV4-2 and TRBJ1-2; tentatively, D is TRBD1 (6 bases). CDR3 length equals 16 residues. Germline CDR1 and CDR2: LGHNA and YNFKEQ. V shed 1 base and J shed 4 bases, with 16 bases lying between them. Written as DNA, the CDR3 is TGTGCCAGCAGCCAAGCCGGCGGGACACCCGGCTATGGCTACACCTTC. Its protein product is CASSQAGGTPGYGYTF.

The table lists this clonotype with many counts. The chain is built from TRBV11-2 and TRBJ2-5; 7 nucleotides match TRBD2. The junction had 10 bases not matched to a gene; V was cut back by 5 bases and J by 1 base. Germline V CDR1 and CDR2: SGHAT, FQNNGV. The CDR3 contains 16 residues. CDR3 bases: TGTGCCAGCAGCGCCAGGGCTAGCGGACTCCAAGAGACCCAGTACTTC. Amino acid sequence: CASSARASGLQETQYF.

V and J are TRBV12-3 or TRBV12-4 and TRBJ1-1; D is undetermined. This CDR3 is 15 amino acids long. V was cut by 2 bases and J by 3 bases, with 13 bases left in between. In nucleotides, the CDR3 is TGTGCCAGCAGTTTACGTTCGGGGTCGGACACTGAAGCTTTCTTT. It is translated as CASSLRSGSDTEAFF.

The J gene is TRBJ1-5, the V gene TRBV4-1, with D uncertain. The CDR3 contains 13 residues. V lost 0 bases, J lost 9 bases, and 9 bases lay in between. Germline V gives CDR1 MGHRA, CDR2 YSYEKL. The CDR3 DNA reads TGCGCCAGCAGCCAAGATTTTACGCGGCCCCAGCATTTT. Protein sequence: CASSQDFTRPQHF.

This clonotype appeared many times. The V call is TRBV27, the J call TRBJ2-7; 9 nucleotides match TRBD1. V lost 6 bases to trimming and J lost 3 bases; unmatched junction nucleotides: 9. There are 15 residues in the CDR3. The germline gives CDR1 MNHEY, CDR2 SMNVEV (reference sequence). The DNA for the CDR3 is TGTGCCAGCAGCGCCTTAGGGACAGGGTTCTACGAGCAGTACTTC. Its protein is CASSALGTGFYEQYF.

The chain recombines TRBV20-1 with TRBJ2-3, with 9 bases aligning to TRBD2. Germline loops: CDR1 DFQATT, CDR2 SNEGSKA (reference sequence). V trimming: 5 bases; J trimming: 8 bases; junction bases outside the gene matches: 8. The CDR3 consists of 13 residues. In DNA, the CDR3 is TGCAGTGCTCTGACTAGCGGAGGTGTTACGCAGTATTTT. Amino acid sequence: CSALTSGGVTQYF.